Shown below are 9 T cell receptor beta chains from a single sample sequenced in a study of cytomegalovirus exposure and HLA in healthy donors. The PCR had 60 Vbeta and 13 Jbeta primers. The table came from immunoSEQ multiplex PCR; TCRdb's copy has only in-frame clones and leaves some out. The sample yields about 680 clones, about half seen once. Sequences were obtained from PBMCs. The receptors originated from a man aged 40-55 years in good health and CMV-seronegative.

This clone has more than one count but fewer than ten. The V gene is TRBV6-5, the J gene TRBJ2-1; D remains unclear. The length of the CDR3 is 12 residues. The ends were cut back, 5 bases at V and 7 bases at J, with 9 bases in the middle. Germline CDR1 reads MNHEY; CDR2 reads SVGAGI. The CDR3 region is CASSDDSNEQFF. For the CDR3, the DNA is TGTGCCAGCAGTGACGACTCGAATGAGCAGTTCTTC.

The gene calls are TRBV7-9 and TRBJ2-7; perhaps TRBD1 as D (6 bases). Trimming took off 8 bases at V and 0 bases at J, with 11 bases between the two ends. The CDR3 is 13 amino acids. The germline V gene encodes CDR1 SEHNR and CDR2 FQNEAQ (reference sequence). In DNA form, the CDR3 reads TGTGCCAGCGAGGGGGAAAACTCCTACGAGCAGTACTTC. Translating it yields CASEGENSYEQYF.

This clone is categorized as hyperexpanded. This chain joins TRBV4-1 and TRBJ2-7, with 7 nucleotides matching TRBD1. The CDR3 sequence is 15 residues long. Germline V gives CDR1 MGHRA, CDR2 YSYEKL. V lost 0 bases to trimming and J lost 1 base; unmatched junction nucleotides: 3. CDR3 amino acids: CASSQETGLSYEQYF. The CDR3 nucleotides read TGCGCCAGCAGCCAAGAGACAGGGCTATCCTACGAGCAGTACTTC.

The chain links TRBV5-1 to TRBJ2-3; 11 bases match TRBD2. CDR1 and CDR2 from the germline V gene are SGHRS and YFSETQ. The CDR3 covers 19 residues. Losses at the gene ends were 3 bases for V and 6 bases for J; bases not matched to a gene: 18. The CDR3 DNA sequence: TGCGCCAGCAGCTGGCTTGGCGGGACTAGCGGACTACTGGTGGATACGCAGTATTTT. This codes for CASSWLGGTSGLLVDTQYF.

The chain recombines TRBV5-1 with TRBJ2-3, with 7 bases aligning to TRBD1. The V and J ends lost 4 bases and 2 bases, in that order; junction bases with no gene match: 4. This CDR3 has 14 amino acids. Germline V gene sequence: CDR1 SGHRS, CDR2 YFSETQ. The CDR3 here is CASSPGQPTDTQYF. The CDR3 coding sequence is TGCGCCAGCAGCCCGGGACAGCCCACAGATACGCAGTATTTT.

This clone is classed as large (0.1 to 1%). The same CDR3 arises from other DNA sequences in this sample as well. V usage is TRBV9 and J usage is TRBJ1-4, with 7 bases lining up with TRBD1. Germline loops: CDR1 SGDLS, CDR2 YYNGEE. This CDR3 comprises 16 residues. Trimming took 3 bases from V and 7 from J; bases not matched to a gene: 12. CDR3 loop: CASSAGGSLVFEKLFF. CDR3 sequence (DNA): TGTGCCAGCAGCGCAGGGGGAAGTCTAGTTTTTGAAAAACTGTTTTTT.

This chain joins TRBV27 and TRBJ2-3; D might be TRBD1 (5 bases). V lost 7 bases and J lost 5, with 10 bases in between. The CDR3 is 12 amino acids. Germline V gene data show CDR1 as MNHEY and CDR2 as SMNVEV (reference sequence). The CDR3 loop reads CASMGQIDTQYF. CDR3 coding DNA: TGTGCCAGCATGGGGCAAATAGATACGCAGTATTTT.

The chain combines TRBV5-3 with TRBJ1-4; weak D call: TRBD1 (5 bases). TRBV5-3 is noted as an ORF with a role that remains uncertain. The length of the CDR3 is 18 residues. Trimming pared 7 bases from V and 4 bases from J, leaving 26 bases between. The CDR3 sequence is CAREGPPTGGLFNEKLFF. DNA for the CDR3: TGTGCCAGAGAAGGACCCCCCACCGGGGGACTCTTTAATGAAAAACTGTTTTTT.

The gene calls are TRBV18 and TRBJ2-3, with a tentative D call TRBD2 (6 bases). V was trimmed by 3 bases and J by 4 bases, leaving 14 bases between them. CDR3 length: 15 residues. Germline values: CDR1 KGHSH, CDR2 LQKENI. CDR3 loop: CASSPTRDWSDTQYF. DNA of the CDR3: TGTGCCAGCTCACCCACGCGGGATTGGTCAGATACGCAGTATTTT.